This TCR beta chain stems from a study of metastatic and nonmetastatic thyroid tumors. Study summary: Both malignant and benign thyroid patients supplied peripheral blood and tumor or nodule tissue samples, across which the repertoires of these patients were then compared. Study results and limitations: As reported, TCR beta diversity in blood and tumor was significantly higher in malignant thyroid tumors than in benign nodules.

V was clipped by 8 bases and J by 3 bases, with 7 bases between them. CDR1 is MNHNS and CDR2 is SASEGT in the germline V gene. The CDR3 runs 11 residues. This clone was counted ten times or more. Its target is not known. Original handling: Built for papillary thyroid cancer, a distant-metastasis classifier drew on CDR3 differences across clinicopathological groups. TCRdb called clones again from the PCR reads with MiXCR. The V and J calls and clone size come from TCRdb's table, not from the authors' own analysis. The sample lists 40,000 to 45,000 clones, about 3.2% occurring once. Every patient underwent thyroid surgery untreated.

This receptor was obtained from a female donor with papillary thyroid cancer or a benign thyroid nodule (not recorded which). Some clones in this sample may be carry-over from other donors' samples. The chain uses TRBV6-1 and TRBJ1-1; maybe TRBD1 (6 bases). The sample taken for sequencing was blood. CDR3 bases: TGTGCCAGCTACAGGGACACTGAAGCTTTCTTT. This sequence encodes CASYRDTEAFF.